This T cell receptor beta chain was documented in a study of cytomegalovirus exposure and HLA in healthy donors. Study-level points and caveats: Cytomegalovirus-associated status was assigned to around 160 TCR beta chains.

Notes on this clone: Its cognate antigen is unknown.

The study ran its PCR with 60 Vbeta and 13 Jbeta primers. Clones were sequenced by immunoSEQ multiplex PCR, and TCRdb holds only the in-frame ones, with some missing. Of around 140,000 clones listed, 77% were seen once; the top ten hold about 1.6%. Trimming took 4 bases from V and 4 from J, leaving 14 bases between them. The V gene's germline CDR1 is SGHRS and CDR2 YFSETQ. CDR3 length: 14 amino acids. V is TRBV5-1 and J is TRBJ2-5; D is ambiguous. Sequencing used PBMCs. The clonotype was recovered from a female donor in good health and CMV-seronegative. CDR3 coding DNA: TGCGCCAGCAGCCGGAGCGTCGGTTCAGAGACCCAGTACTTC. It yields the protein CASSRSVGSETQYF.